One T cell receptor beta chain is described in this entry. Germline values: CDR1 SGDLS, CDR2 YYNGEE. Trimming removed 4 bases from V and 0 bases from J; junction bases left unmatched: 10. The CDR3 consists of 18 residues. The data derive from a study of shared clonotypes between healthy human individuals. At the level of the study: Per-donor plates numbered three CD4 naive, three CD4 memory, two CD8 naive and one CD8 memory.

Clones were sequenced by immunoSEQ multiplex PCR, and TCRdb holds only the in-frame ones, with some missing. The sample has under 1,900,000 clones, approximately 98.5% seen once. The chain joins TRBV9 to TRBJ1-1; 12 nucleotides align to TRBD1. This TCR was recovered from a man aged 25-45 years in good health. Sequenced sample: naive CD4+ T cells sorted from blood. The subset here: CD45RA+ positively selected. CDR3 region: CASSYGLGTGGMNTEAFF. The CDR3 region has the DNA TGTGCCAGCAGCTACGGGTTAGGGACAGGGGGCATGAACACTGAAGCTTTCTTT.